The rows below give T cell receptor beta chains drawn from one sample of a study of cytomegalovirus exposure and HLA in healthy donors. Measured with immunoSEQ multiplex PCR; TCRdb has only the in-frame clones, and not every one. The table shows around 50,000 clones, with about 93% occurring only once. Material: PBMCs. The receptors shown here come from a young woman in good health and CMV-seropositive. Both conserved end residues are part of each CDR3. The D gene is left open where the match is weak. Clone size is shown for a subset of rows, as once, few, many or a class of expanded clone.

clone_size: -; j_call: TRBJ1-6; d_call: TRBD1; v_call: TRBV30; cdr3_aa: CAWDGTGAYNSPLHF; cdr3_nt: TGTGCCTGGGATGGGACAGGAGCCTATAATTCACCCCTCCACTTT
clone_size: -; j_call: TRBJ2-1; d_call: TRBD2; v_call: TRBV5-1; cdr3_aa: CASSLEAGGNNEQFF; cdr3_nt: TGCGCCAGCAGCTTGGAAGCGGGAGGAAACAATGAGCAGTTCTTC
clone_size: -; j_call: TRBJ2-7; d_call: -; v_call: TRBV7-8; cdr3_aa: CASSLPDRVYEQYF; cdr3_nt: TGTGCCAGCAGCTTACCGGACAGAGTCTACGAGCAGTACTTC
clone_size: -; j_call: TRBJ2-7; d_call: -; v_call: TRBV2; cdr3_aa: CASSISGGNYEQYF; cdr3_nt: TGTGCCAGCAGTATTTCAGGGGGGAACTACGAGCAGTACTTC
clone_size: -; j_call: TRBJ2-7; d_call: TRBD2; v_call: TRBV16; cdr3_aa: CASSPGLAGPYEQYF; cdr3_nt: TGTGCCAGCAGCCCTGGACTAGCGGGCCCCTACGAGCAGTACTTC
clone_size: -; j_call: TRBJ2-1; d_call: TRBD2; v_call: TRBV28; cdr3_aa: CASTWGGGDNEQFF; cdr3_nt: TGTGCCAGCACTTGGGGCGGGGGGGACAATGAGCAGTTCTTC
clone_size: -; j_call: TRBJ2-7; d_call: -; v_call: TRBV21-1; cdr3_aa: CASSPWTGGYEQYF; cdr3_nt: TGTGCCAGCAGCCCCTGGACAGGAGGGTACGAGCAGTACTTC
clone_size: -; j_call: TRBJ2-1; d_call: -; v_call: TRBV14; cdr3_aa: CASSQVGQSYNEQFF; cdr3_nt: TGTGCCAGCAGCCAAGTGGGGCAGTCCTACAATGAGCAGTTCTTC
clone_size: -; j_call: TRBJ2-3; d_call: TRBD2; v_call: TRBV9; cdr3_aa: CASSVEDGGAGGWADTQYF; cdr3_nt: TGTGCCAGCAGCGTAGAGGATGGTGGGGCGGGAGGGTGGGCAGATACGCAGTATTTT
clone_size: -; j_call: TRBJ2-1; d_call: TRBD2; v_call: TRBV5-1; cdr3_aa: CASSFGPSGITHEQFF; cdr3_nt: TGCGCCAGCAGCTTTGGGCCCAGCGGGATAACCCATGAGCAGTTCTTC
clone_size: -; j_call: TRBJ2-1; d_call: TRBD1; v_call: TRBV11-3; cdr3_aa: CASSLETGGYNEQFF; cdr3_nt: TGTGCCAGCAGCTTAGAGACAGGGGGCTACAATGAGCAGTTCTTC
clone_size: -; j_call: TRBJ1-6; d_call: -; v_call: TRBV27; cdr3_aa: CASSFLMVGGGNSPLHF; cdr3_nt: TGTGCCAGCAGTTTCCTCATGGTCGGGGGAGGTAATTCACCCCTCCACTTT
clone_size: -; j_call: TRBJ2-7; d_call: -; v_call: TRBV12-2; cdr3_aa: CASRLRHLNYEQYF; cdr3_nt: TGTGCAAGTCGCTTGCGGCATTTAAACTACGAGCAGTACTTC
clone_size: -; j_call: TRBJ2-1; d_call: TRBD2; v_call: TRBV11-3; cdr3_aa: CASSLGGLAGGSYNEQFF; cdr3_nt: TGTGCCAGCAGCTTAGGAGGACTAGCGGGAGGATCCTACAATGAGCAGTTCTTC
clone_size: -; j_call: TRBJ2-2; d_call: -; v_call: TRBV7-2; cdr3_aa: CASSLVQNTGELFF; cdr3_nt: TGTGCCAGCAGCTTAGTCCAGAACACCGGGGAGCTGTTTTTT
clone_size: -; j_call: TRBJ2-2; d_call: TRBD2; v_call: TRBV29-1; cdr3_aa: CSVEKTSGPTGELFF; cdr3_nt: TGCAGCGTTGAAAAGACTAGCGGCCCCACCGGGGAGCTGTTTTTT
clone_size: -; j_call: TRBJ2-7; d_call: TRBD2; v_call: TRBV9; cdr3_aa: CASSVDRREGSYEQYF; cdr3_nt: TGTGCCAGCAGCGTAGACCGGCGGGAGGGCTCCTACGAGCAGTACTTC
clone_size: -; j_call: TRBJ1-2; d_call: -; v_call: TRBV30; cdr3_aa: CAWSVDVTGYYGYTF; cdr3_nt: TGTGCCTGGAGTGTGGATGTGACAGGATACTATGGCTACACCTTC
clone_size: -; j_call: TRBJ2-2; d_call: -; v_call: TRBV19; cdr3_aa: CASSIIWSSGNTGELFF; cdr3_nt: TGTGCCAGTAGTATTATCTGGTCTAGTGGAAACACCGGGGAGCTGTTTTTT
clone_size: once; j_call: TRBJ2-7; d_call: -; v_call: TRBV11-3; cdr3_aa: CASSSADSRKSEQYF; cdr3_nt: TGTGCCAGCAGCTCCGCGGATAGCCGAAAATCCGAGCAGTACTTC
clone_size: -; j_call: TRBJ2-1; d_call: -; v_call: TRBV28; cdr3_aa: CASNPDGSSYNEQFF; cdr3_nt: TGTGCCAGCAACCCAGACGGGAGCTCCTACAATGAGCAGTTCTTC
clone_size: -; j_call: TRBJ2-7; d_call: -; v_call: TRBV4-2; cdr3_aa: CASSQAWDSDYEQYF; cdr3_nt: TGTGCCAGCAGCCAGGCCTGGGACTCAGACTACGAGCAGTACTTC
clone_size: -; j_call: TRBJ2-7; d_call: TRBD2; v_call: TRBV5-5; cdr3_aa: CASSFGGSGSYEQYF; cdr3_nt: TGTGCCAGCAGCTTCGGGGGGTCAGGCTCCTACGAGCAGTACTTC
clone_size: -; j_call: TRBJ1-2; d_call: TRBD1; v_call: TRBV5-1; cdr3_aa: CASSLEAGGYPSNYGYTF; cdr3_nt: TGCGCCAGCAGCTTGGAGGCAGGGGGATACCCCTCTAACTATGGCTACACCTTC
clone_size: -; j_call: TRBJ2-7; d_call: TRBD2; v_call: TRBV5-6; cdr3_aa: CASSSAGTSYEQYF; cdr3_nt: TGTGCCAGCAGCTCGGCCGGGACTAGCTACGAGCAGTACTTC
clone_size: -; j_call: TRBJ2-5; d_call: -; v_call: TRBV5-1; cdr3_aa: CASSPHHQQETQYF; cdr3_nt: TGCGCCAGCAGCCCTCATCATCAGCAAGAGACCCAGTACTTC
clone_size: -; j_call: TRBJ2-7; d_call: -; v_call: TRBV7-6; cdr3_aa: CASSSLSGYEQYF; cdr3_nt: TGTGCCAGCAGCTCCTTGTCAGGCTACGAGCAGTACTTC
clone_size: -; j_call: TRBJ2-1; d_call: TRBD2; v_call: TRBV5-1; cdr3_aa: CASSLWGLAGGHNEQFF; cdr3_nt: TGCGCCAGCAGCTTGTGGGGACTAGCGGGAGGCCACAATGAGCAGTTCTTC
clone_size: -; j_call: TRBJ1-1; d_call: -; v_call: TRBV6-1; cdr3_aa: CASSEVRPLVFF; cdr3_nt: TGTGCCAGCAGTGAGGTGAGGCCTCTGGTTTTCTTT
clone_size: -; j_call: TRBJ2-1; d_call: -; v_call: TRBV15; cdr3_aa: CATSRDGHEQFF; cdr3_nt: TGTGCCACCAGCAGAGATGGCCATGAGCAGTTCTTC